Listed here are 16 T cell receptor beta chains from one sample, sequenced in a study of T cells after yellow fever vaccination. In TCRdb, the 5' RACE reads were re-called with MiXCR into one record per CDR3 protein. The repertoire holds roughly 180,000 distinct CDR3 sequences, with 5.5% to 7.5% as singletons. The source material was CD4+ T cells sorted from PBMCs, sampled on the day of the first yellow fever vaccination. Every receptor here comes from a man younger than 35 who received the YFV17D yellow fever vaccine.

This clonotype was counted many times. The V and J genes are TRBV12-3 or TRBV12-4 and TRBJ2-1; D is perhaps TRBD2 (6 bases). The CDR3 extends over 15 amino acids. V lost 6 bases and J 2 bases, leaving 14 bases between the germline ends. The CDR3 is CASSPQEGTYNEQFF. Here the CDR3 DNA reads TGTGCCAGCAGCCCCCAGGAGGGGACCTACAATGAGCAGTTCTTC.

The CDR3 is CASSNQVLGGDEQFF. The CDR3 DNA sequence: TGTGCCAGCAGCAACCAGGTTCTCGGGGGCGATGAGCAGTTCTTC. This rearrangement joins TRBV7-2 to TRBJ2-1; TRBD1 or TRBD2 may be the D gene (6 bases each). The CDR3 totals 15 residues. V gave up 5 bases and J gave up 8 bases, with 19 bases separating them. Germline values: CDR1 SGHTA, CDR2 FQGNSA.

This clonotype showed up just a few times. The CDR3 bases are TGTGCCAGCCAGCGGGAGACCCAGTACTTC. This sequence encodes CASQRETQYF. The chain carries TRBV2 and TRBJ2-5, with TRBD2 as a possible D gene (5 bases). The germline gives CDR1 SNHLY, CDR2 FYNNEI. The CDR3 is 10 residues long. The V end was cut by 8 bases, the J end by 5 bases, with 6 bases between.

There are a few counts of this clonotype. The rearrangement uses TRBV7-2 and TRBJ1-2, with TRBD1 matching 7 bases. V dropped 6 bases and J dropped 5; count of bases not matched to a gene: 9. CDR3 length: 14 residues. The germline CDR1 and CDR2 sequences are SGHTA and FQGNSA. Here the CDR3 DNA reads TGTGCCAGCAGAACCGACAGGGCGTATTATGGCTACACCTTC. It is translated as CASRTDRAYYGYTF. Full variable domain (missing parts from reference TRBV7-2 and TRBJ1-2): GAGVSQSPSNKVTEKGKDVELRCDPISGHTALYWYRQSLGQGLEFLIYFQGNSAPDKSGLPSDRFSAERTGGSVSTLTIQRTQQEDSAVYLCASRTDRAYYGYTFGSGTRLTVV.

CDR3: CASSLRGRGRFGETQYF. For the CDR3, the DNA is TGCGCCAGCAGCTTGAGGGGCAGGGGGCGCTTTGGCGAGACCCAGTACTTC. V usage is TRBV5-1 and J usage is TRBJ2-5; 8 bases are a match to TRBD1. V was pared by 1 base and J by 5 bases, with 13 bases of the junction left unmatched. This CDR3 is 17 amino acids long. Germline-derived CDR1 and CDR2 are SGHRS and YFSETQ. Complete variable domain (other parts from reference TRBV5-1 and TRBJ2-5): KAGVTQTPRYLIKTRGQQVTLSCSPISGHRSVSWYQQTPGQGLQFLFEYFSETQRNKGNFPGRFSGRQFSNSRSEMNVSTLELGDSALYLCASSLRGRGRFGETQYFGPGTRLLVL.

This clonotype showed up many times. This rearrangement joins TRBV7-2 to TRBJ2-5, with 11 bases that match TRBD1. Trimming at V came to 5 bases and at J to 2 bases, leaving 7 bases not matched to a gene. This CDR3 spans 16 amino acids. Germline values: CDR1 SGHTA, CDR2 FQGNSA. CDR3 coding DNA: TGTGCCAGCAGCCATCGGACAGGGGGCAGGCAAGAGACCCAGTACTTC. Translated, it gives CASSHRTGGRQETQYF.

This clonotype was detected many times. The chain uses TRBV7-2 and TRBJ2-7; D gene unclear. CDR3 length: 13 residues. V was shortened by 1 base and J by 5 bases, with 9 bases between the two germline ends. Germline V gene sequence: CDR1 SGHTA, CDR2 FQGNSA. CDR3 nucleotides: TGTGCCAGCAGCTTAGTTCCGAGAAACGAGCAGTACTTC. This encodes CASSLVPRNEQYF.

This clonotype was counted only a few times. As DNA, the CDR3 is TGTGCCAGCAGCGATCTTCCCGGACAGGGATTAGATACGCAGTATTTT. Amino acids: CASSDLPGQGLDTQYF. This chain links TRBV7-3 with TRBJ2-3; 8 nucleotides match TRBD1. CDR3 length equals 16 residues. V shed 5 bases and J 5 bases; nucleotides not matched to a gene: 12. Germline V gene data show CDR1 as SGHTA and CDR2 as FQGTGA.

This clonotype appeared many times. Mismatch with germline at one junction end may stem from a read error. The chain carries TRBV5-1 and TRBJ2-7; D is ambiguous. CDR3 length equals 14 residues. The germline V gene encodes CDR1 SGHRS and CDR2 YFSETQ. The CDR3 DNA follows: TGCGCCAGCTGCTTCGGTTCCTCCTCCTACGAGCAGTACTTC. Translation: CASCFGSSSYEQYF.

This clonotype was seen at least ten times. The rearrangement links TRBV6-5 to TRBJ1-2; tentatively, D is TRBD1 (5 bases). V was clipped by 0 bases and J by 4 bases, with 12 bases between them. This CDR3 region has 15 residues. Germline-derived CDR1 and CDR2 are MNHEY and SVGAGI. Written as DNA, the CDR3 is TGTGCCAGCAGTTACTCTAGGGGAATCGGCTATGGCTACACCTTC. As protein: CASSYSRGIGYGYTF.

In its sample, this clonotype was seen a few times. The rearrangement joins TRBV5-4 to TRBJ1-5, with 11 nucleotides matching TRBD1. With V trimmed by 4 bases and J by 7 bases, 7 bases remained unmatched. Germline CDR1 reads SGHNT; CDR2 reads YYREEE (reference sequence). This CDR3 contains 15 residues. The CDR3 DNA sequence: TGTGCCAGCAGCCCCGGACAGGGGGCGGGACAGCCCCAGCATTTT. This gives the protein CASSPGQGAGQPQHF.

This clonotype occurred many times. V usage is TRBV7-9 and J usage is TRBJ1-5; D gene unclear. The CDR3 length is 15 residues. Trimming removed 5 bases from V and 2 bases from J, with 13 bases in between. The germline CDR1 and CDR2 sequences are SEHNR and FQNEAQ (reference sequence). CDR3 residues: CASSKSAAGNQPQHF. In nucleotides, the CDR3 is TGTGCCAGCAGCAAGTCGGCCGCGGGCAATCAGCCCCAGCATTTT.

The sample holds many counts of this clonotype. V and J are TRBV12-3 or TRBV12-4 and TRBJ1-5; D is uncertain. The CDR3 covers 11 residues. V was clipped by 8 bases and J by 5 bases, with 7 bases between them. The CDR3 spells CASLPDQPQHF. CDR3 sequence (DNA): TGTGCCAGCCTCCCTGATCAGCCCCAGCATTTT.

This clonotype was seen ten or more times. The chain joins TRBV3-1 to TRBJ1-2; 8 positions agree with TRBD1. This CDR3 has 15 amino acids. Per germline, CDR1 LGHDT and CDR2 YNNKEL (reference sequence). Unmatched junction bases numbered 9, after V lost 4 bases and J lost 5 bases. The chain's CDR3 is CASSRRGTGAYGYTF. CDR3 DNA sequence: TGTGCCAGCAGCCGAAGAGGGACAGGCGCTTATGGCTACACCTTC.

In its sample, this clonotype was seen many times. The V gene is TRBV3-1, the J gene TRBJ2-1; TRBD2 is a possible D gene (5 bases). The germline gives CDR1 LGHDT, CDR2 YNNKEL (reference sequence). Trimming left V 4 bases short and J 3 bases short, with 13 bases between. The CDR3 loop spans 15 amino acids. In nucleotides, the CDR3 is TGTGCCAGCAGCCGATCGGGAAGAGGCTACAATGAGCAGTTCTTC. Its protein product is CASSRSGRGYNEQFF.

J is TRBJ1-4 and V is TRBV5-1; 7 bases agree with TRBD1. This CDR3 has 16 amino acids. The V gene's germline CDR1 is SGHRS and CDR2 YFSETQ. After removal of 3 bases from V and 5 bases from J, the junction contained 10 bases not matched to a gene. The CDR3 DNA is TGCGCCAGCAGCTCAACACCCGGGACAGTGAATGAAAAACTGTTTTTT. This translates into CASSSTPGTVNEKLFF. The full variable domain, rest sourced from reference TRBV5-1 and TRBJ1-4, is KAGVTQTPRYLIKTRGQQVTLSCSPISGHRSVSWYQQTPGQGLQFLFEYFSETQRNKGNFPGRFSGRQFSNSRSEMNVSTLELGDSALYLCASSSTPGTVNEKLFFGSGTQLSVL.